The present T cell receptor (beta chain) was sequenced within a study of tumor-infiltrating lymphocytes in localized non-small cell lung cancer (dated by TCRdb to the early 2020s). Regarding the research as a whole: Several histologies were represented in the cohort, which also included both smokers and never-smokers as well as patients whose samples were collected after neoadjuvant chemotherapy. Each patient contributed resected tumor tissue and uninvolved lung tissue from the same patient, described as non-adjacent to the tumor. TCR sequencing was one of several integrated assays, alongside flow cytometry, multiplex immunofluorescence, RNA-seq, exome sequencing and proteomics, applied to the same patients. The overall ICON cohort comprised under 170 surgical patients with localized non-small cell lung cancer whose tumors were resected. A total of over 45 patients were included in the paired tumor versus uninvolved lung comparison of immunoSEQ T-cell fraction.

On this clone: The specificity of this receptor is unknown. No base qualities exist here, and no much larger clone lies one base off it.

The immunoSEQ assay used for TCR sequencing gave the T-cell fraction in both tumor and uninvolved lung tissue. Concerning the study's data processing: In the survival analysis, patients were divided into a high T-cell fraction group (upper tertile) and a low T-cell fraction group (lower two tertiles), and the two groups were compared using a log-rank test. Paired tumor versus uninvolved lung differences in T-cell fraction were tested with a signed-rank test. As stored in TCRdb, this immuneACCESS dataset retains in-frame rearrangements with V and J assigned. A fraction of the clones does not appear; measured against another copy, unresolved V genes explain less than half of the discrepancy, and the remainder lacks a known reason. That table furnishes V, J and clone size, whereas the DNA furnished D and trimming. This sample holds about 14,000 clones; approximately 74% were observed only once. The ten largest make up approximately 15% of the sample.

ICON enrollment began in early 2016, and the last patient was enrolled in September 2018. A subcohort of around 77 patients provided fresh tumor and matched uninvolved tissue for in-depth immune analyses, with TCR sequencing among those analyses. DNA for TCR sequencing was isolated from bulk tissue, and no cell sorting was done. The research as a whole found: Because assay coverage varied across patients depending on available tissue quantity, TCR sequencing was performed for only a subset of the cohort. Consistent with immunofluorescence CD3 counts, TCRbeta sequencing supported greater T cell infiltration in tumors than in uninvolved lung tissue. Because different pieces of the same tissue were used for different assays, technical variation could not be separated from intratumor heterogeneity. No difference in TCR-derived T-cell fraction was observed between the flow cytometry-defined immunotypes IM1 (good prognosis) and IM2 (poor prognosis).

V is cut by 4 bases and J by 2 bases, and the space between the germline ends is 6 bases. Reading the germline V gene gives CDR1 SGHRS and CDR2 YFSETQ. Spanning cysteine to phenylalanine, the CDR3 consists of 13 amino acids. Only the CDR3 portion is preserved as DNA: 39 bases, with reading frame beginning at the first base. Specimen: uninvolved lung tissue not adjacent to the tumor. This chain joins TRBV5-1 to TRBJ2-2; the D segment cannot be called with confidence. This TCR came from a human donor with non-small cell lung cancer. CDR3 loop: CASSLQNTGELFF. The DNA is TGCGCCAGCAGCCTCCAAAACACCGGGGAGCTGTTTTTT.